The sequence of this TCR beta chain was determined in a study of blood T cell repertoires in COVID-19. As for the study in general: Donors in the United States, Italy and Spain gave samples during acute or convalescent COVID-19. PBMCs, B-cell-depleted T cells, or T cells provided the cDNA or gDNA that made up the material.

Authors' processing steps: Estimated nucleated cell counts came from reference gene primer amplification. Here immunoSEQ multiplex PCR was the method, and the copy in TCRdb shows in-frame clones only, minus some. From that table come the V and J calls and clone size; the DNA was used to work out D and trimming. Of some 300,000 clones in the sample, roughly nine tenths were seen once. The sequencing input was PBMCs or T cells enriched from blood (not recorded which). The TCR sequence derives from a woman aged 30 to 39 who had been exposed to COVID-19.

The CDR3 protein is CASSYQPGYEQYF. The CDR3 bases are TGTGCCAGCAGTTACCAGCCGGGGTACGAGCAGTACTTC. The genes are TRBV6-5 and TRBJ2-7; possible D gene TRBD2, 5 bases. This CDR3 is 13 amino acids long. The germline gives CDR1 MNHEY, CDR2 SVGAGI. V was clipped by 2 bases and J by 4 bases, with 9 bases between them.